The 11 T cell receptor beta chains given below trace back to one sample, sequenced in a study of T cells in Graves' hyperthyroidism and ophthalmopathy. The TCR beta CDR3 regions underwent amplification using RNA transcripts as the source. HTBI primers were employed in a first-round RT-PCR of the TCR CDR3. TCRdb reprocessed the multiplex PCR reads with MiXCR, giving one entry per CDR3 protein. Of roughly 400,000 distinct CDR3 sequences listed, 11% to 15% were seen once; the top ten hold 28%. The sequenced sample was blood. These receptors were taken from a man aged 50-60 years with Graves' ophthalmopathy.

The chain joins TRBV29-1 to TRBJ2-3; D unclear. The V and J ends lost 3 bases and 8 bases respectively, with 12 bases between them. Germline CDR1 SQVTM, CDR2 ANQGSEA. The CDR3 covers 12 residues. This chain's CDR3 is CSVEVGPGTQYF. The CDR3 coding sequence is TGCAGCGTTGAGGTGGGCCCAGGTACGCAGTATTTT.

This clonotype was seen at least ten times. The chain recombines TRBV7-6 with TRBJ1-1; D unresolved. Trimming shortened V by 4 bases and J by 0 bases, and 15 bases separated the two germline ends. CDR3 size: 16 residues. Germline loops: CDR1 SGHVS, CDR2 FNYEAQ. The CDR3 DNA sequence: TGTGCCAGCAGCTCGACGCGACTCGAGATGAACACTGAAGCTTTCTTT. Protein product: CASSSTRLEMNTEAFF.

This clonotype was counted many times. The V and J genes are TRBV12-3 or TRBV12-4 and TRBJ1-4; D gene uncertain. V was clipped by 6 bases and J by 6 bases, with 5 bases between them. The CDR3 is 11 residues long. The CDR3 DNA reads as TGTGCCAGCAGCCCGTATGAAAAACTGTTTTTT. Its protein is CASSPYEKLFF.

This clonotype was detected ten times or more. The chain couples TRBV12-3 or TRBV12-4 to TRBJ1-1, with TRBD1 as a possible D gene (6 bases). Trimming took 3 bases from V and 4 from J, leaving 12 bases between them. The CDR3 sequence is 14 residues long. The CDR3 DNA reads TGTGCCAGCAGTTTTGGGGGGGCGAGCACTGAAGCTTTCTTT. Protein sequence: CASSFGGASTEAFF.

This clonotype was detected ten times or more. CDR3 DNA sequence: TGCAGTGCTAGCGGACTAGCGGGACAACAAGAGACCCAGTACTTC. Translating it yields CSASGLAGQQETQYF. This chain joins TRBV20-1 and TRBJ2-5, with TRBD2 identical over 12 bases. The CDR3 covers 15 residues. The V gene's germline CDR1 is DFQATT and CDR2 SNEGSKA (reference sequence). V shed 3 bases, J shed 2 bases, and the junction held 4 bases outside the gene matches.

In its sample, this clonotype was seen many times. This chain joins TRBV12-3 or TRBV12-4 and TRBJ1-1; 7 bases line up with TRBD1. Unmatched junction bases numbered 8, after V lost 8 bases and J lost 11 bases. CDR3 size: 11 residues. The CDR3: CASRRGGSAFF. In DNA, the CDR3 is TGTGCCAGCCGGCGAGGGGGCTCGGCTTTCTTT.

This clonotype has more than one count but fewer than ten. This may come from a read error, since a much larger clone is one base off. The CDR3 region is CVSSPGDTGELFF. CDR3 DNA: TGTGTCAGCTCACCAGGAGACACCGGGGAGCTGTTTTTT. V usage is TRBV18 and J usage is TRBJ2-2; no clear D gene. Germline V CDR1 and CDR2: KGHSH, LQKENI. The CDR3 is 13 residues long.

This CDR3 is CASSERDRGQETQYF. CDR3 nucleotide sequence: TGTGCCAGCAGTGAACGGGACAGGGGGCAAGAGACCCAGTACTTC. The chain couples TRBV6-1 to TRBJ2-5; TRBD1 matches 11 bases. This CDR3 has 15 amino acids. With V trimmed by 2 bases and J by 2 bases, 1 base remained unmatched. In germline, CDR1 is MNHNS, CDR2 SASEGT.

Concerning this clonotype: This sequence may be a read error, since a much larger clone differs from it by one base. The chain has TRBV20-1 and TRBJ2-1; 10 bases line up with TRBD2. The CDR3 is 16 residues long. Trimming cost V 4 bases and J 3 bases; bases outside gene matches: 9. CDR1 and CDR2 (germline): DFQATT, SNEGSKA (reference sequence). CDR3 nucleotide sequence: TGCAGTGCTATGGAGGGGGGACTAGCGTACTACAATGAGCAGTTCTTC. Amino acids: CSAMEGGLAYYNEQFF.

The chain carries TRBV4-1 and TRBJ2-3, with 7 bases fitting TRBD2. This CDR3 is built from 16 residues. Germline lookup yields CDR1 MGHRA and CDR2 YSYEKL. V shed 4 bases, J shed 0 bases, and the junction held 7 bases outside the gene matches. The CDR3 loop reads CASSPDGLGSTDTQYF. DNA for the CDR3: TGCGCCAGCAGCCCAGACGGACTAGGGAGCACAGATACGCAGTATTTT.

This clonotype was detected only once. The gene calls are TRBV19 and TRBJ1-1; weak D call: TRBD1 (5 bases). Between the trimmed V and J ends, which lost 1 base and 6 bases, there was a span of 12 bases. The CDR3 has 14 residues. Per the germline V gene, CDR1 is LNHDA and CDR2 is SQIVND (reference sequence). CDR3 in amino acids: CASSIAGLGAEAFF. For the CDR3, the DNA is TGTGCCAGTAGTATAGCGGGACTTGGGGCTGAAGCTTTCTTT.